This T cell receptor (beta chain) derives from a study of Graves' ophthalmopathy and Graves' hyperthyroidism. Study in general: Untreated patients at initial diagnosis provided peripheral blood. Overall study results and limits: Blood repertoires reportedly contained most expanded thyroid clonotypes above 0.001 frequency. For separating ophthalmopathy from stable hyperthyroidism, a 13-signature model gave approximately 90% sensitivity and approximately 76% specificity.

Note on this clonotype: Its antigen is not identified.

Investigators amplified TCR beta CDR3 regions from RNA transcripts. Following a first-round RT-PCR that used HTBI primers, a second-round multiplex PCR was carried out. A single record per CDR3 protein comes from TCRdb applying MiXCR to the multiplex PCR reads. Seen here are about 740,000 distinct CDR3 sequences, 40% observed once, and the top ten hold approximately 46%. The CDR3 has 13 amino acids. Germline V gives CDR1 LNHDA, CDR2 SQIVND (reference sequence). Trimming cost V 9 bases and J 8 bases, with 16 bases left between them. This clonotype was sampled from an adult man with Graves' ophthalmopathy. The chain joins TRBV19 to TRBJ1-4; D is uncertain. The source material was peripheral blood. The DNA for the CDR3 is TGTGCCAGCAGTTACGAACCGGGGGAAAAACTGTTTTTT. Translating it yields CASSYEPGEKLFF.